The 20 T cell receptor beta chains below were found in one sample sequenced in a study of graft-versus-host responses after intestinal transplantation. Clones were sequenced by immunoSEQ multiplex PCR, and TCRdb holds only the in-frame ones, with some missing. This sample has 55,000 to 80,000 clones, with approximately 90% found just once. Their cognate antigens are unknown. This sample comprised unstimulated CD8+ T cells sorted from spleen or lymph node cells, obtained before transplant. These receptors came from a human donor who was the organ donor for an intestinal transplant.

The chain links TRBV7-9 to TRBJ2-7; 7 bases are shared with TRBD1. The CDR3 sequence is 16 residues long. Germline trimming cut 6 bases from V and 3 bases from J; bases unmatched to any gene: 14. Germline CDR1 and CDR2: SEHNR and FQNEAQ (reference sequence). The chain's CDR3 is CASSYRQVGQFYEQYF. CDR3 in DNA: TGTGCCAGCAGTTATCGCCAGGTGGGACAGTTCTACGAGCAGTACTTC.

This chain uses TRBV28 with TRBJ2-7; weak D call: TRBD1 (6 bases). Trimming removed 6 bases from V and 0 bases from J, with 18 bases in between. The CDR3 spans 16 residues. Germline assignment: CDR1 MDHEN and CDR2 SYDVKM. CDR3 residues: CASSAIRVDSSYEQYF. The CDR3 DNA reads TGTGCCAGCAGCGCAATTAGGGTGGACAGCTCCTACGAGCAGTACTTC. Looking up the rest from reference TRBV28 and TRBJ2-7 gives the full variable domain: DVKVTQSSRYLVKRTGEKVFLECVQDMDHENMFWYRQDPGLGLRLIYFSYDVKMKEKGDIPEGYSVSREKKERFSLILESASTNQTSMYLCASSAIRVDSSYEQYFGPGTRLTVT.

Written as DNA, the CDR3 is TGTGCCAGCAGTTATCCCTATAGCGGGAGAGGAGAGACCCAGTACTTC. This codes for CASSYPYSGRGETQYF. The chain combines TRBV6-9 with TRBJ2-5, with TRBD2 matching 9 bases. The CDR3 length is 16 residues. Germline values: CDR1 MNHGY, CDR2 SVAAGI. V was pared by 2 bases and J by 4 bases, with 8 bases of the junction left unmatched.

This sequence joins TRBV7-2 and TRBJ2-7, with 10 bases aligning to TRBD2. V lost 5 bases to trimming and J lost 3 bases; unmatched junction nucleotides: 7. The CDR3 covers 15 residues. Germline lookup yields CDR1 SGHTA and CDR2 FQGNSA. The CDR3 sequence is CASSPPSGSFYEQYF. The DNA for the CDR3 is TGTGCCAGCAGCCCCCCTAGCGGGAGTTTCTACGAGCAGTACTTC.

The chain carries TRBV18 and TRBJ2-7; 10 bases map to TRBD2. V shed 3 bases and J 2 bases; nucleotides not matched to a gene: 7. This CDR3 has 16 residues. CDR1 and CDR2 (germline): KGHSH, LQKENI. The CDR3 spells CASSPAWTSGPYEQYF. The DNA for the CDR3 is TGTGCCAGCTCACCCGCGTGGACTAGCGGACCCTACGAGCAGTACTTC.

J is TRBJ1-2 and V is TRBV10-2; D gene uncertain. Between the trimmed V and J ends, which lost 4 bases and 0 bases, there was a span of 6 bases. Germline values: CDR1 WSHSY, CDR2 SAAADI. The CDR3 is 13 amino acids. CDR3 region: CASSGLSNYGYTF. The CDR3 nucleotides are TGCGCCAGCAGTGGGCTCTCTAACTATGGCTACACCTTC.

The chain employs TRBV19 and TRBJ2-1; maybe TRBD2 (5 bases). Germline values: CDR1 LNHDA, CDR2 SQIVND (reference sequence). This CDR3 contains 13 residues. The V end lost 6 bases, the J end lost 7 bases, and 13 bases lay between the germline ends. This CDR3 is CASSRTAGNEQFF. The CDR3 region has the DNA TGTGCCAGTAGCCGGACTGCCGGGAATGAGCAGTTCTTC. The variable domain in full, completed from reference TRBV19 and TRBJ2-1, reads DGGITQSPKYLFRKEGQNVTLSCEQNLNHDAMYWYRQDPGQGLRLIYYSQIVNDFQKGDIAEGYSVSREKKESFPLTVTSAQKNPTAFYLCASSRTAGNEQFFGPGTRLTVL.

In its sample, this clone was seen once. The V and J genes are TRBV12-5 and TRBJ1-1; D unresolved. V lost 1 base and J 6 bases, leaving 9 bases between the germline ends. Germline CDR1 is LGHNT and CDR2 is FRNRAP. The CDR3 is 13 residues long. The CDR3 protein is CASGLAIPAEAFF. The CDR3 nucleotides are TGTGCTAGTGGTTTGGCAATCCCAGCTGAAGCTTTCTTT.

The CDR3 nucleotides are TGCGCCAGCAGCGGTCTAGCGGGAGGGTCTTCTCACGAGCAGTACTTC. It translates to CASSGLAGGSSHEQYF. The chain recombines TRBV5-1 with TRBJ2-7; TRBD2 aligns across 12 bases. J lost 5 bases, V lost 4 bases, and 10 bases had no gene match. CDR3 size: 16 residues. Germline V gene sequence: CDR1 SGHRS, CDR2 YFSETQ.

The chain joins TRBV7-8 to TRBJ2-1; 12 positions agree with TRBD2. The CDR3 contains 16 residues. Germline values: CDR1 SGHVS, CDR2 FQNEAQ. V lost 4 bases to trimming and J lost 2 bases; unmatched junction nucleotides: 3. In DNA, the CDR3 is TGTGCCAGCAGCTCGAGACTAGCGGGAGCCTACAATGAGCAGTTCTTC. Amino acid sequence: CASSSRLAGAYNEQFF.

This CDR3 reads CASSLGLATNEQFF. CDR3 DNA sequence: TGTGCCAGCAGCCTAGGACTAGCGACGAATGAGCAGTTCTTC. The chain is built from TRBV4-2 and TRBJ2-1; TRBD2 matches 9 bases. V lost 4 bases, J lost 7 bases, and 5 bases stayed unmatched. Looked up from germline, CDR1 is LGHNA and CDR2 is YNFKEQ. This CDR3 spans 14 amino acids.

The rearrangement uses TRBV4-2 and TRBJ2-5; 10 bases map to TRBD2. CDR3 length: 15 amino acids. V gave up 4 bases and J gave up 5 bases; unmatched junction bases: 7. Per the germline V gene, CDR1 is LGHNA and CDR2 is YNFKEQ. The CDR3: CASSRGTSAWETQYF. The CDR3 DNA is TGTGCCAGCAGCCGGGGGACTAGCGCGTGGGAGACCCAGTACTTC.

The CDR3: CASSDGRGYEQYF. The CDR3 DNA follows: TGTGCCAGCAGTGACGGACGGGGCTACGAGCAGTACTTC. V is TRBV6-1 and J is TRBJ2-7; D is perhaps TRBD2 (5 bases). The CDR3 contains 13 residues. Germline V gene data show CDR1 as MNHNS and CDR2 as SASEGT. The germline V and J ends were trimmed by 3 bases and 3 bases, with 9 bases remaining between them.

This clone ranks as medium-sized (0.01 to 0.1%). The gene calls are TRBV2 and TRBJ1-1; 8 bases are a match to TRBD1. CDR1 is SNHLY and CDR2 is FYNNEI in the germline V gene. CDR3 size: 14 residues. J lost 1 base, V lost 7 bases, and 5 bases had no gene match. DNA of the CDR3: TGTGCCAGCACTCGGGACAGGTGGAACACTGAAGCTTTCTTT. Residues: CASTRDRWNTEAFF.

The genes are TRBV11-2 and TRBJ1-2, with D possibly being TRBD1 (5 bases). Germline V gene sequence: CDR1 SGHAT, CDR2 FQNNGV. The CDR3 extends over 13 amino acids. V was clipped by 4 bases and J by 8 bases, with 14 bases between them. The CDR3 DNA reads as TGTGCCAGCAGCTCCCAGGGTGTCTGGGGCTACACCTTC. It yields the protein CASSSQGVWGYTF.

J is TRBJ2-3 and V is TRBV27; no definite D call. Germline V gene sequence: CDR1 MNHEY, CDR2 SMNVEV (reference sequence). CDR3 size: 12 residues. Trimming left V 7 bases short and J 0 bases short, with 5 bases between. CDR3 DNA: TGTGCCAGCACCCTTAGCACAGATACGCAGTATTTT. This sequence encodes CASTLSTDTQYF.

This sequence joins TRBV7-8 and TRBJ2-7; TRBD2 matches 13 bases. From germline, CDR1 is SGHVS and CDR2 FQNEAQ. The CDR3 length is 16 residues. The junction had 4 bases not matched to a gene; V was cut back by 3 bases and J by 2 bases. CDR3 loop: CASSFSTSGGTYEQYF. CDR3 in DNA: TGTGCCAGCAGCTTCTCGACTAGCGGGGGGACCTACGAGCAGTACTTC. The whole variable domain, remainder taken from reference TRBV7-8 and TRBJ2-7, is GAGVSQSPRYKVAKRGQDVALRCDPISGHVSLFWYQQALGQGPEFLTYFQNEAQLDKSGLPSDRFFAERPEGSVSTLKIQRTQQEDSAVYLCASSFSTSGGTYEQYFGPGTRLTVT.

The rearrangement links TRBV6-1 to TRBJ2-1; 7 positions agree with TRBD2. Germline V CDR1 and CDR2: MNHNS, SASEGT. J gave up 6 bases and V 3 bases, and 11 bases lay outside the gene matches. CDR3 length equals 16 residues. The CDR3 DNA is TGTGCCAGCAGTGATGTTCCGGGAGGTAAGGGCAATGAGCAGTTCTTC. Protein product: CASSDVPGGKGNEQFF.

This clone was detected once. V is TRBV9 and J is TRBJ2-2; TRBD1 agrees at 7 bases. Trimming took 3 bases from V and 0 from J; bases not matched to a gene: 5. Germline V gives CDR1 SGDLS, CDR2 YYNGEE. The CDR3 length is 16 residues. DNA of the CDR3: TGTGCCAGCAGCGCCCCCGGGACAGCGAACACCGGGGAGCTGTTTTTT. Translation: CASSAPGTANTGELFF.

The chain links TRBV6-1 to TRBJ2-7; D is possibly TRBD1 (7 bases). The CDR3 extends over 16 amino acids. V dropped 4 bases and J dropped 3 bases, with 19 bases sitting between them. Germline V gene sequence: CDR1 MNHNS, CDR2 SASEGT. The DNA for the CDR3 is TGTGCCAGCAGTGCGCGGGACAGTGGGAGCAACTACGAGCAGTACTTC. Protein: CASSARDSGSNYEQYF.